The rows below give T cell receptor beta chains drawn from one sample of a study of blood T cell repertoires in COVID-19. TCRdb's table, derived via immunoSEQ multiplex PCR, lists solely in-frame clones and lacks some. The sample yields about 200,000 clones, 84% seen once. Material for sequencing was peripheral blood. These receptors were obtained from a human donor in a cohort sampled during active COVID-19. Each CDR3 is given with its conserved first and last residue. A D gene is named only where the DNA matches it firmly. A clone size is listed for some rows: how often the clone was seen (once, few, many), or a class if it is expanded.

V gene: TRBV24-1
J gene: TRBJ1-2
clone size: few
D gene: .
CDR3 DNA: TGTGCCACCAGTGATCAGACAACAAACTATGGCTACACCTTC
CDR3 protein: CATSDQTTNYGYTF

V gene: TRBV2
J gene: TRBJ1-4
clone size: .
D gene: .
CDR3 DNA: TGTGCCAGCAGGCAGGGGACCCAAGAACTGTTTTTT
CDR3 protein: CASRQGTQELFF

V gene: TRBV7-9
J gene: TRBJ2-5
clone size: .
D gene: TRBD1
CDR3 DNA: TGTGCCAGCAGCTCGGGACAGTACCAAGAGACCCAGTACTTC
CDR3 protein: CASSSGQYQETQYF

V gene: TRBV19
J gene: TRBJ1-2
clone size: .
D gene: .
CDR3 DNA: TGTGCCAGTAGCGCGGACAAGAACTATGGCTACACCTTC
CDR3 protein: CASSADKNYGYTF

V gene: TRBV5-1
J gene: TRBJ2-1
clone size: .
D gene: .
CDR3 DNA: TGCGCCAGCAGCTCCAGGGGCCGCGAGCAGTTCTTC
CDR3 protein: CASSSRGREQFF

V gene: TRBV5-1
J gene: TRBJ2-7
clone size: .
D gene: .
CDR3 DNA: TGCGCCAGCAGCTTGAACGCCGCCCGATCAGGCGAGCAGTACTTC
CDR3 protein: CASSLNAARSGEQYF

V gene: TRBV18
J gene: TRBJ1-1
clone size: .
D gene: .
CDR3 DNA: TGTGCCAGCTCGCTACAGGGTGGCGACACTGAAGCTTTCTTT
CDR3 protein: CASSLQGGDTEAFF

V gene: TRBV24-1
J gene: TRBJ1-2
clone size: .
D gene: TRBD1
CDR3 DNA: TGTGCCACCAGTGATAGCTCGACAGGGAGCTATGGCTACACCTTC
CDR3 protein: CATSDSSTGSYGYTF

V gene: TRBV19
J gene: TRBJ2-3
clone size: .
D gene: TRBD1
CDR3 DNA: TGTGCCAGTAGTACACAGGGGTTCCGGACGCAGTATTTT
CDR3 protein: CASSTQGFRTQYF

V gene: TRBV7-7
J gene: TRBJ2-1
clone size: .
D gene: TRBD2
CDR3 DNA: TGTGCCAGCAGCCCCGACCGTTTTACTAGCGGCTTCGATGAGCAGTTCTTC
CDR3 protein: CASSPDRFTSGFDEQFF

V gene: TRBV29-1
J gene: TRBJ2-1
clone size: .
D gene: .
CDR3 DNA: TGCAGCCAAGGGACTGGCCGGGCCAATGAGCAGTTCTTC
CDR3 protein: CSQGTGRANEQFF

V gene: TRBV30
J gene: TRBJ2-3
clone size: .
D gene: .
CDR3 DNA: TGTGCCTGGGGCCTAGCAGATACGCAGTATTTT
CDR3 protein: CAWGLADTQYF

V gene: TRBV5-6
J gene: TRBJ2-2
clone size: .
D gene: .
CDR3 DNA: TGTGCCAGCAGCTGGACAGTATCTACCGGGGAGCTGTTTTTT
CDR3 protein: CASSWTVSTGELFF

V gene: TRBV18
J gene: TRBJ2-2
clone size: .
D gene: .
CDR3 DNA: TGTGCCAGCTCGTTACAGGTTACCGGGGAGCTGTTTTTT
CDR3 protein: CASSLQVTGELFF

V gene: TRBV2
J gene: TRBJ2-2
clone size: few
D gene: TRBD2
CDR3 DNA: TGTGCCAGCACTCGGGAGGGCGGGGAGCTGTTTTTT
CDR3 protein: CASTREGGELFF

V gene: TRBV11-2
J gene: TRBJ2-5
clone size: .
D gene: .
CDR3 DNA: TGTGCCAGCAGCTTAGGCGGGTATCAAGAGACCCAGTACTTC
CDR3 protein: CASSLGGYQETQYF

V gene: TRBV5-1
J gene: TRBJ2-5
clone size: once
D gene: TRBD1
CDR3 DNA: TGCGCCAGCGGCGGTGGGACAGAGCCGCAAGAGACCCAGTACTTC
CDR3 protein: CASGGGTEPQETQYF

V gene: TRBV6-5
J gene: TRBJ2-7
clone size: .
D gene: .
CDR3 DNA: TGTGCCAGCAGCGTGACAGGTTACGAGCAGTACTTC
CDR3 protein: CASSVTGYEQYF

V gene: TRBV28
J gene: TRBJ1-1
clone size: few
D gene: .
CDR3 DNA: TGTGCCAGCAGTTCGCCTAGTCTGAGTTTAATGGGCACTGAAGCTTTCTTT
CDR3 protein: CASSSPSLSLMGTEAFF

V gene: TRBV5-4
J gene: TRBJ2-7
clone size: .
D gene: .
CDR3 DNA: TGTGCCAGCAGCCCAAACCCGGACAGTACCGAGCAGTACTTC
CDR3 protein: CASSPNPDSTEQYF

V gene: TRBV28
J gene: TRBJ2-7
clone size: once
D gene: .
CDR3 DNA: TGTGCCAGCAGACCGCCGGGACAACCATACGAGCAGTACTTC
CDR3 protein: CASRPPGQPYEQYF

V gene: TRBV7-9
J gene: TRBJ2-1
clone size: .
D gene: .
CDR3 DNA: TGTGCCAGCAGCTTATCCCTAGCCCAGTTCTTC
CDR3 protein: CASSLSLAQFF

V gene: TRBV24-1
J gene: TRBJ1-2
clone size: .
D gene: .
CDR3 DNA: TGTGCCACCAGGGGGACTTGGCTAAGTGGCTATGGCTACACCTTC
CDR3 protein: CATRGTWLSGYGYTF

V gene: TRBV24-1
J gene: TRBJ2-1
clone size: .
D gene: TRBD2
CDR3 DNA: TGTGCCACCCAGCGGGAGGGCGCCTACAATGAGCAGTTCTTC
CDR3 protein: CATQREGAYNEQFF

V gene: TRBV6-5
J gene: TRBJ1-6
clone size: .
D gene: TRBD1
CDR3 DNA: TGTGCCAGCAGTTACTCCCAGGGGGATTCACCCCTCCACTTT
CDR3 protein: CASSYSQGDSPLHF

V gene: TRBV15
J gene: TRBJ1-5
clone size: .
D gene: TRBD1
CDR3 DNA: TGTGCCACCAGCAGCGGACAGGGAGTAGGGCAGCCCCAGCATTTT
CDR3 protein: CATSSGQGVGQPQHF

V gene: TRBV27
J gene: TRBJ2-5
clone size: .
D gene: .
CDR3 DNA: TGTGCCAGCAAGGAGGTTGAGATGCTGGAGACCCAGTACTTC
CDR3 protein: CASKEVEMLETQYF

V gene: TRBV6-5
J gene: TRBJ1-6
clone size: .
D gene: TRBD1
CDR3 DNA: TGTGCCAGCGGAAGGGACAGTGGTTCACCCCTCCACTTT
CDR3 protein: CASGRDSGSPLHF

V gene: TRBV6-5
J gene: TRBJ2-3
clone size: .
D gene: .
CDR3 DNA: TGTGCCAGCAATACAAGACAGACAGATACGCAGTATTTT
CDR3 protein: CASNTRQTDTQYF

V gene: TRBV28
J gene: TRBJ2-1
clone size: .
D gene: TRBD2
CDR3 DNA: TGTGCCAGCAGTAAACCGGGACTACCGCAGTTCTTC
CDR3 protein: CASSKPGLPQFF

V gene: TRBV7-9
J gene: TRBJ1-1
clone size: .
D gene: .
CDR3 DNA: TGTGCCAGCAGCTGGGGGGGAGGCAGCACTGAAGCTTTCTTT
CDR3 protein: CASSWGGGSTEAFF

V gene: TRBV20-1
J gene: TRBJ2-3
clone size: .
D gene: TRBD2
CDR3 DNA: TGCAGTGCTAGTCGGTCGGTATCGGGAGGTGCAGATACGCAGTATTTT
CDR3 protein: CSASRSVSGGADTQYF

V gene: TRBV18
J gene: TRBJ2-2
clone size: .
D gene: .
CDR3 DNA: TGTGCCAGCTCACCAAATAGCGGTGGTTGGACCGGGGAGCTGTTTTTT
CDR3 protein: CASSPNSGGWTGELFF

V gene: TRBV2
J gene: TRBJ2-1
clone size: .
D gene: TRBD2
CDR3 DNA: TGTGCCAGCACCGGGACTAGCGTCTACAATGAGCAGTTCTTC
CDR3 protein: CASTGTSVYNEQFF

V gene: TRBV7-2
J gene: TRBJ1-1
clone size: .
D gene: .
CDR3 DNA: TGTGCCAGCAGCCCCTCAGAAGGAGTGAACACTGAAGCTTTCTTT
CDR3 protein: CASSPSEGVNTEAFF

V gene: TRBV27
J gene: TRBJ1-1
clone size: .
D gene: .
CDR3 DNA: TGTGCCAGCAGAACTATGGGTCTCCCCGAGGTTGGAGCTTTCTTT
CDR3 protein: CASRTMGLPEVGAFF

V gene: TRBV9
J gene: TRBJ2-6
clone size: .
D gene: .
CDR3 DNA: TGTGCCAGCAGCCCCTTTAGTGATACTGGGGCCAACGTCCTGACTTTC
CDR3 protein: CASSPFSDTGANVLTF

V gene: TRBV29-1
J gene: TRBJ2-3
clone size: few
D gene: .
CDR3 DNA: TGCAGCGTTGAAGGGGTCGGGAGTCCAGATACGCAGTATTTT
CDR3 protein: CSVEGVGSPDTQYF

V gene: TRBV7-9
J gene: TRBJ1-5
clone size: .
D gene: TRBD1
CDR3 DNA: TGTGCCAGCGGCAACAGGGGGCAACCACTACCCCAGCATTTT
CDR3 protein: CASGNRGQPLPQHF

V gene: TRBV6-1
J gene: TRBJ1-1
clone size: .
D gene: .
CDR3 DNA: TGTGCCAGCAGTGATACGGGGGACACTGAAGCTTTCTTT
CDR3 protein: CASSDTGDTEAFF

V gene: TRBV2
J gene: TRBJ1-5
clone size: once
D gene: TRBD1
CDR3 DNA: TGTGCCAGCAGTGAAGCGCTGGGACAGGGGCAGCCCCAGCATTTT
CDR3 protein: CASSEALGQGQPQHF

V gene: TRBV5-1
J gene: TRBJ1-4
clone size: .
D gene: .
CDR3 DNA: TGCGCCAGCAGCTGGGGGGGATTGGGAACTAATGAAAAACTGTTTTTT
CDR3 protein: CASSWGGLGTNEKLFF

V gene: TRBV7-9
J gene: TRBJ1-3
clone size: .
D gene: .
CDR3 DNA: TGTGCCAGCAGTTACAGGGAATCTACTGGAAACACCATATATTTT
CDR3 protein: CASSYRESTGNTIYF

V gene: TRBV5-1
J gene: TRBJ1-5
clone size: .
D gene: .
CDR3 DNA: TGCGCCAGCAGCTTGGAAGGGCAGGGTAGACAGCCCCAGCATTTT
CDR3 protein: CASSLEGQGRQPQHF

V gene: TRBV5-8
J gene: TRBJ2-5
clone size: .
D gene: .
CDR3 DNA: TGTGCCAGCAGCTTGGCGACAGGAAGGCGTCGAGAGACCCAGTACTTC
CDR3 protein: CASSLATGRRRETQYF

V gene: TRBV5-8
J gene: TRBJ2-7
clone size: .
D gene: TRBD1
CDR3 DNA: TGTGCCAGCAGCCTCTTGGGGACAGGGGCCGACGAGCAGTACTTC
CDR3 protein: CASSLLGTGADEQYF

V gene: TRBV7-9
J gene: TRBJ1-6
clone size: .
D gene: TRBD1
CDR3 DNA: TGTGCCAGCAGCGCAGGGGGAAACGGTTCACCCCTCCACTTT
CDR3 protein: CASSAGGNGSPLHF

V gene: TRBV18
J gene: TRBJ2-2
clone size: once
D gene: TRBD2
CDR3 DNA: TGTGCCAGCTCACCCGGGACTAGAGACACCGGGGAGCTGTTTTTT
CDR3 protein: CASSPGTRDTGELFF

V gene: TRBV5-1
J gene: TRBJ2-2
clone size: .
D gene: TRBD1
CDR3 DNA: TGCGCCAGCAGATCCGGGACAGGAGACACCGGGGAGCTGTTTTTT
CDR3 protein: CASRSGTGDTGELFF

V gene: TRBV21-1
J gene: TRBJ1-6
clone size: .
D gene: .
CDR3 DNA: TGTGCCAGCGAAGGCAGAAACAGGGCGTCGTATTCACCCCTCCACTTT
CDR3 protein: CASEGRNRASYSPLHF

V gene: TRBV9
J gene: TRBJ2-2
clone size: .
D gene: TRBD2
CDR3 DNA: TGTGCCAGCAGCTGGACTAGCGGGGGGTGGGACACCGGGGAGCTGTTTTTT
CDR3 protein: CASSWTSGGWDTGELFF

V gene: TRBV5-1
J gene: TRBJ2-2
clone size: .
D gene: TRBD1
CDR3 DNA: TGCGCCAGCAGCTTGACAGGGGCAGGTGCCGGGGAGCTGTTTTTT
CDR3 protein: CASSLTGAGAGELFF